This entry lists 13 T cell receptor beta chains sequenced from one sample in a study of metastatic and nonmetastatic thyroid tumors. All patients reached thyroid surgery having received no treatment beforehand. TCRdb recomputed clones from the PCR reads via MiXCR. Among about 40,000 clones listed, roughly a sixth were seen once. The sequencing input was blood. These receptors originate from a female donor with papillary thyroid cancer or a benign thyroid nodule (not recorded which). Some clones in this sample may be carry-over from other donors' samples.

This clone was picked up a small number of times. V gene TRBV15 combines with J gene TRBJ1-6, with a possible D match to TRBD1 (5 bases). The V gene lost 6 bases and the J gene lost 8 bases, with 14 bases spanning the gap. Per the germline V gene, CDR1 is LNHNV and CDR2 is YYDKDF (reference sequence). CDR3 length equals 14 residues. CDR3 protein: CATRRQSDDSPLHF. Here the CDR3 DNA reads TGTGCCACCAGAAGACAGTCTGATGATTCACCCCTCCACTTT. Using reference TRBV15 and TRBJ1-6 for the parts outside the CDR3, the full variable domain is DAMVIQNPRYQVTQFGKPVTLSCSQTLNHNVMYWYQQKSSQAPKLLFHYYDKDFNNEADTPDNFQSRRPNTSFCFLDIRSPGLGDTAMYLCATRRQSDDSPLHFGNGTRLTVT.

This clone has ten or more counts. The chain uses TRBV29-1 and TRBJ1-5; tentatively, D is TRBD1 (5 bases). Germline CDR1 and CDR2: SQVTM and ANQGSEA. V lost 3 bases and J lost 2, with 8 bases in between. The CDR3 extends over 13 amino acids. The CDR3 reads CSVEMGGNQPQHF. CDR3 in DNA: TGCAGCGTTGAGATGGGGGGCAATCAGCCCCAGCATTTT.

By share of the sample, this clone is medium-sized. The V gene is TRBV6-5, the J gene TRBJ1-5; no definite D call. The germline gives CDR1 MNHEY, CDR2 SVGAGI. Trimming cost V 0 bases and J 9 bases, with 21 bases left between them. The CDR3 length is 17 residues. The CDR3 nucleotides are TGTGCCAGCAGTTACTCGCGAGACCACGTCAAGGCGTGGCCCCAGCATTTT. It yields the protein CASSYSRDHVKAWPQHF.

Ten or more counts support this clone. The chain recombines TRBV5-1 with TRBJ2-7, with unresolved D. Germline values: CDR1 SGHRS, CDR2 YFSETQ. This CDR3 spans 12 amino acids. The V end lost 0 bases, the J end lost 5 bases, and 6 bases lay between the germline ends. In DNA form, the CDR3 reads TGCGCCAGCAGCTTGGCCGTCAACGAGCAGTACTTC. This translates into CASSLAVNEQYF.

CDR3 region: CAWSFTGPWDQPQHF. The CDR3 DNA sequence: TGTGCCTGGAGTTTTACGGGACCGTGGGATCAGCCCCAGCATTTT. The V and J genes are TRBV30 and TRBJ1-5, with D perhaps matching TRBD1 (5 bases). V dropped 2 bases and J dropped 5 bases, with 16 bases sitting between them. The CDR3 loop spans 15 amino acids. Germline loops: CDR1 GTSNPN, CDR2 SVGIG (reference sequence).

The chain combines TRBV11-1 with TRBJ2-7, with 7 bases that match TRBD2. CDR1 SGHAT and CDR2 FQDESV come from the germline V gene (reference sequence). The V and J ends lost 5 bases and 3 bases, in that order; junction bases with no gene match: 13. The CDR3 runs to 16 residues. CDR3 coding DNA: TGTGCCAGCAGCCCGGCGGAAGGGAGGGGAAACTACGAGCAGTACTTC. This sequence encodes CASSPAEGRGNYEQYF.

This chain uses TRBV20-1 with TRBJ1-3, with TRBD1 as a possible D gene (5 bases). V shed 1 base and J shed 2 bases, with 12 bases lying between them. The CDR3 is 15 amino acids. CDR1 and CDR2 from the germline V gene are DFQATT and SNEGSKA (reference sequence). The CDR3, as DNA: TGCAGTGCTAGAGGCGCCGGGACTGCTGGAAACACCATATATTTT. As protein: CSARGAGTAGNTIYF.

This clone has a count of ten or more. V is TRBV19 and J is TRBJ1-6, with D possibly matching TRBD1 (5 bases). CDR3 size: 13 residues. Germline V gene lookup returns CDR1 LNHDA and CDR2 SQIVND (reference sequence). V lost 8 bases and J lost 6, with 11 bases in between. As DNA, the CDR3 is TGTGCCAGTTCCGGGACGCCTAATTCACCCCTCCACTTT. Its protein product is CASSGTPNSPLHF.

This clone was recorded at least ten times. The chain has TRBV27 and TRBJ1-6; D is perhaps TRBD1 (5 bases). The germline V and J ends were trimmed by 3 bases and 4 bases, with 7 bases remaining between them. The CDR3 loop spans 14 amino acids. Germline CDR1 MNHEY, CDR2 SMNVEV (reference sequence). The CDR3 here is CASSFKGYNSPLHF. In DNA, the CDR3 is TGTGCCAGCAGTTTCAAGGGGTATAATTCACCCCTCCACTTT.

This clone was counted at least ten times. The chain couples TRBV30 to TRBJ2-2; D may correspond to TRBD1 or TRBD2 (6 bases each). Trimming cost V 3 bases and J 3 bases, with 11 bases left between them. Germline V CDR1 and CDR2: GTSNPN, SVGIG (reference sequence). This CDR3 is 14 amino acids long. This CDR3 reads CAWRGGQYTGELFF. Here the CDR3 DNA reads TGTGCCTGGAGGGGAGGACAGTACACCGGGGAGCTGTTTTTT.

In its sample, this clone was seen a few times. Just one base apart from a much larger clone, this may be a read error. V and J are TRBV15 and TRBJ2-3, with a weak D call TRBD2 (5 bases). Trimming shortened V by 4 bases and J by 4 bases, and 18 bases separated the two germline ends. This CDR3 comprises 16 residues. CDR1 is LNHNV and CDR2 is YYDKDF in the germline V gene (reference sequence). For the CDR3, the DNA is TGTGCCACCAGCATAGCCCACGGGAACACCCCAGATACGCAGTATTTT. It translates to CATSIAHGNTPDTQYF.

This clone came up many times. The genes are TRBV28 and TRBJ2-7, with 7 bases matching TRBD2. Trimming took 3 bases from V and 4 from J; bases not matched to a gene: 9. The CDR3 is 15 residues long. Germline loops: CDR1 MDHEN, CDR2 SYDVKM. CDR3 region: CASSLGSGGWYEQYF. The CDR3 DNA is TGTGCCAGCAGTTTGGGGTCCGGGGGGTGGTACGAGCAGTACTTC. Full variable domain (outside the CDR3, taken from reference TRBV28 and TRBJ2-7): DVKVTQSSRYLVKRTGEKVFLECVQDMDHENMFWYRQDPGLGLRLIYFSYDVKMKEKGDIPEGYSVSREKKERFSLILESASTNQTSMYLCASSLGSGGWYEQYFGPGTRLTVT.

This clone was seen ten or more times. The chain carries TRBV20-1 and TRBJ1-6; 10 nucleotides line up with TRBD1. Germline CDR1 and CDR2: DFQATT and SNEGSKA (reference sequence). The CDR3 covers 14 residues. J lost 5 bases, V lost 6 bases, and 4 bases had no gene match. CDR3 bases: TGCAGTGCAGCCGGACAGGGGGATAATTCACCCCTCCACTTT. Its protein product is CSAAGQGDNSPLHF.